Listed here are 32 T cell receptor beta chains from one sample, sequenced in a study of blood T cells in healthy people across ages. PCR was performed a second time for roughly 7 to 12 cycles using a sample-barcoded 5' primer and a J-beta primer mix. TCRdb reprocessed the 5' RACE reads via MiXCR and lists one record per CDR3 protein. The table lists 1.5 million or so distinct CDR3 sequences, roughly 45% of them singletons, with approximately 7.9% in the top ten. The sequenced sample consisted of blood. Every receptor here comes from a woman aged 18-30 years in good health.

This chain connects TRBV7-3 to TRBJ2-1; a possible D gene is TRBD2 (6 bases). The CDR3 has 14 amino acids. Trimming pared 5 bases from V and 9 bases from J, leaving 17 bases between. In germline, CDR1 is SGHTA, CDR2 FQGTGA. This CDR3 reads CASSMSGFTGEQFF. CDR3 nucleotides: TGTGCCAGCAGCATGAGCGGGTTCACGGGTGAGCAGTTCTTC.

This rearrangement joins TRBV20-1 to TRBJ2-1, with 10 bases lining up with TRBD2. The germline gives CDR1 DFQATT, CDR2 SNEGSKA (reference sequence). The CDR3 totals 18 residues. V lost 3 bases, J lost 0 bases, and 11 bases stayed unmatched. This CDR3 reads CSASPPDSSGGSYNEQFF. The CDR3 DNA reads TGCAGTGCTAGCCCACCCGATTCTAGCGGGGGCTCCTACAATGAGCAGTTCTTC.

This clonotype was detected only a few times. This sequence may be a read error, since a much larger clone differs from it by one base. The rearrangement links TRBV5-1 to TRBJ1-2, with D tentatively TRBD1 (5 bases). In germline, CDR1 is SGHRS, CDR2 YFSETQ. This CDR3 region has 14 residues. CDR3 nucleotides: TGCGCCAGCAGCTTGGATACAGGAAACTATGGCCACACCTTC. Its translation is CASSLDTGNYGHTF.

This clonotype was seen only a few times. The rearrangement uses TRBV4-1 and TRBJ2-5; TRBD2 is a possible D gene (6 bases). The CDR3 sequence is 16 residues long. Between the trimmed V and J ends, which lost 0 bases and 2 bases, there was a span of 13 bases. Per germline, CDR1 MGHRA and CDR2 YSYEKL. CDR3 nucleotide sequence: TGCGCCAGCAGCCAAGATCCGTGGGGGGAACAAGAGACCCAGTACTTC. Amino acid sequence: CASSQDPWGEQETQYF.

V is TRBV20-1 and J is TRBJ2-1; 8 positions match TRBD2. The CDR3 has 15 residues. V lost 6 bases and J lost 2; bases outside the gene matches: 9. The V gene's germline CDR1 is DFQATT and CDR2 SNEGSKA (reference sequence). The CDR3 bases are TGCAGTGCGACTGAGCGGGAGATGACCTACAATGAGCAGTTCTTC. Residues: CSATEREMTYNEQFF.

This chain connects TRBV4-1 to TRBJ1-1, with D perhaps matching TRBD1 (5 bases). Germline assignment: CDR1 MGHRA and CDR2 YSYEKL. Trimming removed 0 bases from V and 1 base from J, with 15 bases in between. The CDR3 covers 17 residues. CDR3 protein: CASSQDWPVGENTEAFF. CDR3 bases: TGCGCCAGCAGCCAAGATTGGCCTGTAGGGGAGAACACTGAAGCTTTCTTT.

The CDR3 DNA reads as TGTGCCAGCAGTTTAAAGGTTTGGGACTACGAGCAGTACTTC. Its translation is CASSLKVWDYEQYF. The chain couples TRBV27 to TRBJ2-7; D gene ambiguous. The CDR3 loop spans 14 amino acids. The V gene lost 2 bases and the J gene lost 3 bases, with 11 bases spanning the gap. Germline V gene sequence: CDR1 MNHEY, CDR2 SMNVEV (reference sequence).

The V and J genes are TRBV4-1 and TRBJ2-5, with 9 bases aligning to TRBD2. With V trimmed by 4 bases and J by 11 bases, 14 bases remained unmatched. The germline V gene encodes CDR1 MGHRA and CDR2 YSYEKL. This CDR3 region has 15 residues. This chain's CDR3 is CASSPEGRGGIEQYF. CDR3 DNA sequence: TGCGCCAGCAGCCCAGAAGGGCGGGGGGGCATAGAGCAGTACTTC.

With respect to this clonotype: The junction and the germline gene differ at one end; a read error may be behind it. The rearrangement uses TRBV12-3 or TRBV12-4 and TRBJ1-5; D is perhaps TRBD1 (5 bases). The CDR3 has 13 amino acids. The CDR3 bases are TGTGCCAGCAGATTAGACAGTTATCAGCCCCAGCATTTT. Protein product: CASRLDSYQPQHF.

The J gene is TRBJ2-6, the V gene TRBV28; 10 bases line up with TRBD2. V was pared by 6 bases and J by 0 bases, with 8 bases of the junction left unmatched. The germline V gene encodes CDR1 MDHEN and CDR2 SYDVKM. The CDR3 runs 18 residues. Written as DNA, the CDR3 is TGTGCCAGCAGCCTCTCTAGCGGGGGAACCTCTGGGGCCAACGTCCTGACTTTC. It encodes CASSLSSGGTSGANVLTF.

Note on this clonotype: The junction differs from germline at one of its ends, possibly a read error. The chain joins TRBV7-7 to TRBJ2-1; 10 bases match TRBD2. The germline V gene has CDR1 SSHAT and CDR2 FNYEAQ (reference sequence). CDR3 length: 14 residues. The chain's CDR3 is CASSLSGGVDEQFF. Written as DNA, the CDR3 is TGTGCTAGCAGCTTAAGCGGGGGGGTCGATGAGCAGTTCTTC.

The sample holds many counts of this clonotype. The genes are TRBV27 and TRBJ2-1; D not resolved. Between the trimmed V and J ends, which lost 6 bases and 0 bases, there was a span of 9 bases. Germline CDR1 reads MNHEY; CDR2 reads SMNVEV (reference sequence). The CDR3 is made up of 14 amino acids. Here the CDR3 reads CASSLIGSYNEQFF. The CDR3 coding sequence is TGTGCCAGCAGCCTAATCGGCTCCTACAATGAGCAGTTCTTC.

Details on this clonotype: The junction departs from the called germline gene at one end, perhaps through a read error. The rearrangement links TRBV4-1 to TRBJ2-3, with TRBD1 matching 10 bases. Per the germline V gene, CDR1 is MGHRA and CDR2 is YSYEKL. CDR3 size: 15 residues. The CDR3 sequence is CAGSQGDRGVNTQYF. CDR3 coding DNA: TGCGCCGGCAGCCAAGGGGACAGGGGAGTGAATACGCAGTATTTT.

This sequence joins TRBV3-1 and TRBJ2-5, with D perhaps matching TRBD1 (6 bases). Germline V lookup: CDR1 LGHDT, CDR2 YNNKEL (reference sequence). The CDR3 spans 14 residues. Trimming left V 2 bases short and J 8 bases short, with 15 bases between. This CDR3 is CASSQPQGFGTQYF. The CDR3 coding sequence is TGTGCCAGCAGCCAACCACAGGGTTTTGGAACCCAGTACTTC.

This clonotype was detected only a few times. The rearrangement links TRBV6-5 to TRBJ2-1; 13 positions agree with TRBD2. This CDR3 is built from 16 residues. Trimming at V came to 8 bases and at J to 9 bases, leaving 13 bases not matched to a gene. CDR1 and CDR2 from the germline V gene are MNHEY and SVGAGI. CDR3: CASWRRGLAGPAEQFF. Written as DNA, the CDR3 is TGTGCCAGCTGGCGCCGGGGACTAGCGGGACCGGCTGAGCAGTTCTTC.

The J gene is TRBJ2-7, the V gene TRBV27; D unclear. CDR1 is MNHEY and CDR2 is SMNVEV in the germline V gene (reference sequence). The CDR3 contains 14 residues. Trimming removed 0 bases from V and 6 bases from J, with 12 bases in between. The CDR3 is CASSLSLTTLEQYF. The CDR3 DNA sequence: TGTGCCAGCAGTTTATCGTTAACCACACTCGAGCAGTACTTC.

The chain recombines TRBV3-1 with TRBJ2-1, with 16 bases fitting TRBD2. Per germline, CDR1 LGHDT and CDR2 YNNKEL (reference sequence). The CDR3 covers 15 residues. V shed 4 bases, J shed 12 bases, and the junction held 6 bases outside the gene matches. The CDR3 nucleotides are TGTGCCAGCAGCCCGGGACTAGCGGGAGGGCCGGTGCAGTTCTTC. This translates into CASSPGLAGGPVQFF.

This clonotype was seen a handful of times. The genes are TRBV9 and TRBJ2-3; 7 bases line up with TRBD2. The CDR3 totals 16 residues. Germline lookup yields CDR1 SGDLS and CDR2 YYNGEE. Trimming removed 0 bases from V and 4 bases from J; junction bases left unmatched: 8. This CDR3 reads CASSVVAGVISDTQYF. The CDR3 DNA sequence: TGTGCCAGCAGCGTAGTGGCGGGAGTGATCTCAGATACGCAGTATTTT.

This clonotype appeared a few times. This chain connects TRBV27 to TRBJ1-2, with TRBD1 matching over 7 bases. CDR3 size: 14 residues. The V gene end was trimmed by 5 bases and the J gene end by 4 bases; junction bases not matched to a gene: 7. From germline, CDR1 is MNHEY and CDR2 SMNVEV (reference sequence). The CDR3, as DNA: TGTGCCAGCAGTAGACAGGGAGAAGGCTATGGCTACACCTTC. This sequence encodes CASSRQGEGYGYTF.

The chain recombines TRBV4-2 with TRBJ2-4; D may be TRBD1 (6 bases). The J call may not be correct, given that the DNA end is closer to TRBJ2-7. The CDR3 is made up of 17 amino acids. Germline lookup yields CDR1 LGHNA and CDR2 YNFKEQ. The CDR3 region has the DNA TGTGCCAGCAGCCAACCCTTCTGGACAGAGGCCACCTACGAGCAGTACTTC. Protein product: CASSQPFWTEATYEQYF.

The rearrangement uses TRBV6-6 and TRBJ1-1; D call uncertain. Trimming removed 6 bases from V and 3 bases from J, with 11 bases in between. This CDR3 comprises 13 residues. Germline CDR1 reads MNHNY; CDR2 reads SVGAGI (reference sequence). Written as DNA, the CDR3 is TGTGCCAGCAGAGAGGTCGAGTACACTGAAGCTTTCTTT. This codes for CASREVEYTEAFF.

In nucleotides, the CDR3 is TGTGCCAGCAGCGCCCCTTCGGTCATGAATACTGAAGCTTTCTTT. This gives the protein CASSAPSVMNTEAFF. This rearrangement joins TRBV21-1 to TRBJ1-1; the tabulated D call, TRBD1, remains unverified against the DNA. TRBV21-1 is tagged as a pseudogene. CDR3 length: 15 amino acids.

This chain uses TRBV6-5 with TRBJ1-1, with TRBD1 matching over 8 bases. This CDR3 spans 16 amino acids. V dropped 4 bases and J dropped 1; count of bases not matched to a gene: 8. The germline V gene has CDR1 MNHEY and CDR2 SVGAGI. The CDR3 region has the DNA TGTGCCAGCAGTTCGTTCATAGGACAGGGGAACACTGAAGCTTTCTTT. This gives the protein CASSSFIGQGNTEAFF.

This chain joins TRBV4-1 and TRBJ1-6; TRBD1 is a possible D gene (6 bases). The germline V gene has CDR1 MGHRA and CDR2 YSYEKL. The germline V and J ends were trimmed by 0 bases and 7 bases, with 13 bases remaining between them. The CDR3 is made up of 16 amino acids. The CDR3 DNA reads TGCGCCAGCAGCCAAGAAACAGGGCATTTGAATTCACCCCTCCACTTT. As protein: CASSQETGHLNSPLHF.

The chain has TRBV25-1 and TRBJ2-7; D possibly uses TRBD1 or TRBD2 (5 bases each). The germline V and J ends were trimmed by 1 base and 6 bases, with 10 bases remaining between them. The CDR3 spans 13 residues. The germline V gene encodes CDR1 MGHDK and CDR2 SYGVNS. This CDR3 is CASSEFGGAEQYF. The CDR3 DNA reads as TGTGCCAGCAGTGAATTTGGGGGAGCCGAGCAGTACTTC.

This sequence joins TRBV28 and TRBJ1-2, with a tentative D call TRBD1 (5 bases). Germline V lookup: CDR1 MDHEN, CDR2 SYDVKM. The CDR3 is made up of 14 amino acids. V was pared by 4 bases and J by 3 bases, with 12 bases between. CDR3 DNA sequence: TGTGCCAGCAGTTCCCACAGGAACGACTATGGCTACACCTTC. Its translation is CASSSHRNDYGYTF.

This chain joins TRBV5-1 and TRBJ2-5, with 10 bases lining up with TRBD1. The DNA end lines up better with TRBJ2-7; the J call may be wrong. CDR1 and CDR2 from the germline V gene are SGHRS and YFSETQ. The CDR3 is made up of 16 amino acids. The CDR3 region has the DNA TGCGCCAGCAGCTCGCGGACAGGGGGAAGTGGATACGAGCAGTACTTC. Its translation: CASSSRTGGSGYEQYF.

This clonotype was detected a few times. The rearrangement links TRBV12-3 or TRBV12-4 to TRBJ1-2; D is possibly TRBD1 (5 bases). Trimming cost V 8 bases and J 4 bases, with 14 bases left between them. The CDR3 contains 13 residues. CDR3 DNA sequence: TGTGCCAGCTGGGACCGGGGGGGCTATGGCTACACCTTC. The encoded protein is CASWDRGGYGYTF.

For this clonotype: One end of the junction does not line up with germline, which may come from a read error. Written as DNA, the CDR3 is TGTACCAGCAGCTTAGATTTGGCGGGGGGAATGTACAATGAGCAGTTCTTC. Encoded protein: CTSSLDLAGGMYNEQFF. The chain carries TRBV7-8 and TRBJ2-1, with 8 nucleotides matching TRBD2. CDR1 is SGHVS, CDR2 FQNEAQ, per germline. The CDR3 runs to 17 residues.

This chain joins TRBV6-5 and TRBJ1-1; a possible D gene is TRBD1 (6 bases). This CDR3 region has 16 residues. V was cut by 0 bases and J by 6 bases, with 17 bases left in between. The germline gives CDR1 MNHEY, CDR2 SVGAGI. This CDR3 is CASSYSWGAGGAEAFF. The CDR3 bases are TGTGCCAGCAGTTACTCTTGGGGGGCGGGTGGCGCTGAAGCTTTCTTT.

This clonotype was seen many times. The rearrangement uses TRBV12-3 or TRBV12-4 and TRBJ2-1, with D perhaps TRBD2 (6 bases). V was trimmed by 5 bases and J by 0 bases, leaving 14 bases between them. The CDR3 consists of 16 residues. The CDR3 here is CASSGLAPSSYNEQFF. The CDR3 coding sequence is TGTGCCAGCAGTGGTCTAGCGCCGAGCTCCTACAATGAGCAGTTCTTC.

The V call is TRBV6-1, the J call TRBJ2-1; perhaps TRBD2 as D (5 bases). The V end was cut by 5 bases, the J end by 9 bases, with 14 bases between. The CDR3 consists of 13 residues. Germline-derived CDR1 and CDR2 are MNHNS and SASEGT. The CDR3 bases are TGTGCCAGCAGTAGAGGGTGGATGGGTGAGCAGTTCTTC. This sequence encodes CASSRGWMGEQFF.